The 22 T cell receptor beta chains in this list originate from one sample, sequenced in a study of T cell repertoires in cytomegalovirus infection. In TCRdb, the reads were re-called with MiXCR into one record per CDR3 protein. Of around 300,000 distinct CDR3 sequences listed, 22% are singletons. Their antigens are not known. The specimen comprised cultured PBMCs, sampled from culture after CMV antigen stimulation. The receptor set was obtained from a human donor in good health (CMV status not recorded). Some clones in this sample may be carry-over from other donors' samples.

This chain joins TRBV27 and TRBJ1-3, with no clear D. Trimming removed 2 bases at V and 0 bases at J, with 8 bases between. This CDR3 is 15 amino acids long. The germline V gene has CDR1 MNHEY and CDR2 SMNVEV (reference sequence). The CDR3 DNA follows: TGTGCCAGCAGTTTACTAGGCGGCTCTGGAAACACCATATATTTT. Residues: CASSLLGGSGNTIYF.

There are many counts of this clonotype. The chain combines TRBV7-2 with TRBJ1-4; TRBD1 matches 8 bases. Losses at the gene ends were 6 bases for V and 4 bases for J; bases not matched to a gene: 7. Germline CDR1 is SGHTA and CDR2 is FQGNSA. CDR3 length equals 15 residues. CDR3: CASRRTGQDNEKLFF. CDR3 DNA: TGTGCCAGCAGGCGGACGGGACAGGATAATGAAAAACTGTTTTTT.

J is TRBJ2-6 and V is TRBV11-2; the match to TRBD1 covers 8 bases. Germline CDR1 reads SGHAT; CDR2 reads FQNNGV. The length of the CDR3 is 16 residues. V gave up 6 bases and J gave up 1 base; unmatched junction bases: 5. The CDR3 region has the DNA TGTGCCAGCAGAATCTGGACAGGGTCTGGGGCCAACGTCCTGACTTTC. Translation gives CASRIWTGSGANVLTF.

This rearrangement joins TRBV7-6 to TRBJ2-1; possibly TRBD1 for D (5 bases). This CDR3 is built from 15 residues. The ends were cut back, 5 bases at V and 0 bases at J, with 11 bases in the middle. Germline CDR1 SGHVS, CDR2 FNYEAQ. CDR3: CASSVRVPSYNEQFF. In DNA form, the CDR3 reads TGTGCCAGCAGCGTCAGGGTGCCCTCCTACAATGAGCAGTTCTTC.

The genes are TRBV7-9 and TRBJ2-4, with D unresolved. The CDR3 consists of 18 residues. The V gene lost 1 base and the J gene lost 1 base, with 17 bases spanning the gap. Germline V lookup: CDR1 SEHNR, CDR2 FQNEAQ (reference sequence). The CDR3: CASSLVSLYRTAKNIQYF. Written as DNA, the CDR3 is TGTGCCAGCAGCTTAGTTTCCCTTTATAGGACGGCCAAAAACATTCAGTACTTC. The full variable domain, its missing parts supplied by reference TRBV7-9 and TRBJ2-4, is DTGVSQNPRHKITKRGQNVTFRCDPISEHNRLYWYRQTLGQGPEFLTYFQNEAQLEKSRLLSDRFSAERPKGSFSTLEIQRTEQGDSAMYLCASSLVSLYRTAKNIQYFGAGTRLSVL.

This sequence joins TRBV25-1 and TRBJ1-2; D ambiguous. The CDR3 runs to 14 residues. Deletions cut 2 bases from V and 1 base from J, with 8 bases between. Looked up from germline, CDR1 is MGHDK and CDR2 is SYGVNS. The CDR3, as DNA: TGTGCCAGCAGTGAAACCGGATATAACTATGGCTACACCTTC. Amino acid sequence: CASSETGYNYGYTF.

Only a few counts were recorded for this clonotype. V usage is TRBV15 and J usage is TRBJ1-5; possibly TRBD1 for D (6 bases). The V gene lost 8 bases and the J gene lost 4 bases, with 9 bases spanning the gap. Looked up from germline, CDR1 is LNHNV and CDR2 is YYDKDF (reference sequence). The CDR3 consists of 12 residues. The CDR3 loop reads CATGTPNQPQHF. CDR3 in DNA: TGTGCCACCGGGACACCTAATCAGCCCCAGCATTTT.

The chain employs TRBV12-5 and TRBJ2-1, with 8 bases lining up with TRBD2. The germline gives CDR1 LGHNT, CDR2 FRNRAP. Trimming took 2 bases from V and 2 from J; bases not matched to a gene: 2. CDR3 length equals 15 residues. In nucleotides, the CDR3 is TGTGCTAGTGGTTTGAGACTAGCGACCTACAATGAGCAGTTCTTC. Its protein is CASGLRLATYNEQFF.

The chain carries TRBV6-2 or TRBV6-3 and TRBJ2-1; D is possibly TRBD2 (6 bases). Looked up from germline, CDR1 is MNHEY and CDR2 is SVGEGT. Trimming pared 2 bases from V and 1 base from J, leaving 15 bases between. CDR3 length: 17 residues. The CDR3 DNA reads TGTGCCAGCAGTTACAACCTATTAGCGGATTCCTACAATGAGCAGTTCTTC. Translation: CASSYNLLADSYNEQFF.

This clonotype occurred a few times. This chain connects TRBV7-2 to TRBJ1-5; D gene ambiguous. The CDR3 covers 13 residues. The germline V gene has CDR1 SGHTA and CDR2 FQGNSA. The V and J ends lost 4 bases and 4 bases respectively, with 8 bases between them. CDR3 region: CASSSIWNQPQHF. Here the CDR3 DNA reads TGTGCCAGCAGCTCCATTTGGAATCAGCCCCAGCATTTT.

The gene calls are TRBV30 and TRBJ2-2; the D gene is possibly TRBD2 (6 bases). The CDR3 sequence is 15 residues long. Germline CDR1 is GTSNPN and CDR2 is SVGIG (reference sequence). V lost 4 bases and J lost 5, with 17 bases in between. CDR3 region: CAWKSGLPGTGELFF. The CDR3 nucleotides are TGTGCCTGGAAGAGCGGGCTACCAGGGACCGGGGAGCTGTTTTTT.

The CDR3 loop reads CASNVGGFGELFF. In nucleotides, the CDR3 is TGTGCCAGTAATGTGGGAGGGTTCGGGGAGCTGTTTTTT. This chain links TRBV19 with TRBJ2-2; 7 positions match TRBD2. Germline V CDR1 and CDR2: LNHDA, SQIVND (reference sequence). V shed 7 bases, J shed 7 bases, and the junction held 6 bases outside the gene matches. This CDR3 region has 13 residues.

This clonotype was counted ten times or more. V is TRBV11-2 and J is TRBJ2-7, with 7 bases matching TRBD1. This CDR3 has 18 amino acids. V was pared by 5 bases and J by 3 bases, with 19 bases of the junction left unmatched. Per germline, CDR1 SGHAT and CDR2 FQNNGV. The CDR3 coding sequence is TGTGCCAGCAGCAAGGGGGCCCAAGACTCAGACGGAGTCTACGAGCAGTACGTC. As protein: CASSKGAQDSDGVYEQYV.

CDR3: CASSPFGQGSEQYV. The CDR3, as DNA: TGTGCCAGCTCACCATTCGGTCAGGGATCCGAGCAGTACGTC. This rearrangement joins TRBV18 to TRBJ2-7, with D possibly TRBD1 on 5 matching bases. The CDR3 contains 14 residues. V was clipped by 2 bases and J by 6 bases, with 14 bases between them. CDR1 and CDR2 (germline): KGHSH, LQKENI.

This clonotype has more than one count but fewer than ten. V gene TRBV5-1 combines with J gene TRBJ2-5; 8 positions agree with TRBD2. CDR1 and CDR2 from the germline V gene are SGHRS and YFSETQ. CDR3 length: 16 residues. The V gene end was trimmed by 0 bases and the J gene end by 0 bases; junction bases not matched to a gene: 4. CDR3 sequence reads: CASSLGAGGHQETQYF. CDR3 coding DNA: TGCGCCAGCAGCTTGGGGGCGGGAGGCCACCAAGAGACCCAGTACTTC. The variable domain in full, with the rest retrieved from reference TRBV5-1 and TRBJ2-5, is KAGVTQTPRYLIKTRGQQVTLSCSPISGHRSVSWYQQTPGQGLQFLFEYFSETQRNKGNFPGRFSGRQFSNSRSEMNVSTLELGDSALYLCASSLGAGGHQETQYFGPGTRLLVL.

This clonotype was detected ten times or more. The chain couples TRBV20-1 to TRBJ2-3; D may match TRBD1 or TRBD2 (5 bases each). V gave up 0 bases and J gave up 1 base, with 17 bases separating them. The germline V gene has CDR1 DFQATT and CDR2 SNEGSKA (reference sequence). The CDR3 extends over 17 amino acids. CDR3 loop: CSARDLSGTRGTDTQYF. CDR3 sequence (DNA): TGCAGTGCTAGAGATCTCAGTGGGACCCGAGGCACAGATACGCAGTATTTT.

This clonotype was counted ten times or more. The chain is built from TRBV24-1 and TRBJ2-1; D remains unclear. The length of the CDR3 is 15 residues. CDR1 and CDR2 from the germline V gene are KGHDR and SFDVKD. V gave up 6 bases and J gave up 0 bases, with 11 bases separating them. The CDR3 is CATSLGGSSYNEQFF. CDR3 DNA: TGTGCCACCAGTCTTGGCGGAAGCTCCTACAATGAGCAGTTCTTC.

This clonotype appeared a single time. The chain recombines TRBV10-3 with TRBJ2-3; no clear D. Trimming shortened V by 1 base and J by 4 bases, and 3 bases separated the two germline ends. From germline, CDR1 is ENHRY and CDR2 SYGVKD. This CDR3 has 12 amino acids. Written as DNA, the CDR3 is TGTGCCATCAGTGAGTTCCCAGATACGCAGTATTTT. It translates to CAISEFPDTQYF.

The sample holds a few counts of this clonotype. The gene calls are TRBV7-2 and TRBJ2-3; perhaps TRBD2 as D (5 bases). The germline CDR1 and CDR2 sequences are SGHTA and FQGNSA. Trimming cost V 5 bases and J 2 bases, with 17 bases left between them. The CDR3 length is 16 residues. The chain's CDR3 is CASSPGIGLATDTQYF. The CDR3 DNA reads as TGTGCCAGCAGCCCTGGGATCGGACTTGCCACAGATACGCAGTATTTT.

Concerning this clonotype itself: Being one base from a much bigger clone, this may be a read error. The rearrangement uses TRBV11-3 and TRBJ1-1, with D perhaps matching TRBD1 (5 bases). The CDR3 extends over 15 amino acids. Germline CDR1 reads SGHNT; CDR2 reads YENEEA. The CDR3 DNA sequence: TGTGTCAGCAGCTTTGTGGACACCAAAGTCCCTGAAGCTTTCTTT. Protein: CVSSFVDTKVPEAFF. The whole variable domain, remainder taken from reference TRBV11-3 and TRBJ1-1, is EAGVVQSPRYKIIEKKQPVAFWCNPISGHNTLYWYLQNLGQGPELLIRYENEEAVDDSQLPKDRFSAERLKGVDSTLKIQPAELGDSAVYLCVSSFVDTKVPEAFFGQGTRLTVV.

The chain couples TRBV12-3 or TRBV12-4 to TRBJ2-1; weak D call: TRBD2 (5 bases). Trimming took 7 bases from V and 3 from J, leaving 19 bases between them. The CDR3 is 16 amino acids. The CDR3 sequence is CASTLSAGQVYNEQFF. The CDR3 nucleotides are TGTGCCAGCACCCTCTCGGCGGGCCAGGTCTACAATGAGCAGTTCTTC.

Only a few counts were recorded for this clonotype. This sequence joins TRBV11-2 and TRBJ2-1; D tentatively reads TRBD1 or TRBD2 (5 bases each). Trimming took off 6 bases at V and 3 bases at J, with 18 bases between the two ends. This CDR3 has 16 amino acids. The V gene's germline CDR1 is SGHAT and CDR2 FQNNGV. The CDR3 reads CASSWFFGGVYNEQFF. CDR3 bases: TGTGCCAGCAGTTGGTTCTTTGGGGGAGTCTACAATGAGCAGTTCTTC.